This T cell receptor (beta chain) stems from a study of T cells in Graves' hyperthyroidism and ophthalmopathy (dated by TCRdb to between 2017 and 2020). Describing the broader study: Peripheral blood was sampled at the time of initial diagnosis, prior to any treatment. An independent validation cohort of around 19 hyperthyroidism patients and approximately 15 patients who later progressed to ophthalmopathy tested prospective prediction of ophthalmopathy. The study also compared thyroid tissue and blood T-cell repertoires from roughly 6 Graves' hyperthyroidism patients. The 100 discovery patients were randomly split 7:3 into training and test sets. According to the paper, TCR Vbeta CDR3 sequencing was carried out on about 140 peripheral blood samples, which came from over 40 ophthalmopathy, approximately 72 hyperthyroidism and roughly 17 progressor patients. To identify distinguishing TCR V-J signatures, a discovery cohort of 90 to 100 patients was used, comprising 43 with Graves' ophthalmopathy and around 57 with stable Graves' hyperthyroidism. After sampling, hyperthyroidism patients received methimazole starting at 30 mg daily, and ophthalmopathy patients received high-dose intravenous methylprednisolone.

The TCR beta CDR3 regions were amplified from the RNA transcripts. The first round of RT-PCR for the TCR CDR3 was performed with the HTBI primer set and the Qiagen OneStep RT-PCR kit. Libraries were constructed in a second round of multiplex PCR, after which size selection and purification were performed. Libraries were sequenced paired-end with 100 bp reads on an Illumina HiSeq2000. The original methods were these. SOAPnuke was used to process the raw data, throwing out any read that contained adapters or uncalled bases, had a mean Phred below 15, or lacked an exact constant-primer or identifier match. High-quality paired reads were merged using COPE v1.2.5, and each unique nucleotide sequence was defined as a clonotype. Clonotypes were aligned to IMGT TRBV, TRBD and TRBJ reference segments using MiTCR v1.1. Only V-J combinations with frequency above 0.0001, covering 99% to 99.2% of repertoires, were analysed. A TCS score was defined as the ratio between F50 (clonal expansion) and ExV (chaos), using BLOSUM62-based TCRdist between CDR3 peptides within each V-J. Welch's t-statistics and random forest reduced fewer than 550 V-J features to roughly 13, which were used in a naive Bayes classifier (R e1071). TCRdb cleaned the public reads at Q25 with fastp, built clones with MiXCR and kept in-frame beta chains. Rows are combined by CDR3 protein, so each entry shows the most common genes and DNA. V and J calls and clone size were set by TCRdb, not the authors. Here the sample has around 340,000 distinct CDR3 sequences; 17% occur a single time. Clones ranked in the top ten supply around a third of the sample.

CDR1 and CDR2, per the germline V gene (reference sequence), are SGHAT and FQDESV. From its cysteine to its phenylalanine, the CDR3 spans 16 amino acids. The kept DNA is CDR3 alone, 48 bases in frame from the first base. The V and J ends are trimmed by 7 bases and 4 bases, leaving 21 bases between them. On this clonotype itself: Its binding antigen is unknown. Per-base quality was not reported, and no clone a single base away is much larger than it.

The hyperthyroidism patients were between 18 and 65 years old and newly diagnosed, with a disease duration of less than 2 months. Exclusion was applied to patients with uncontrolled infections, other autoimmune diseases, pregnancy or lactation. Diagnoses were based on clinical symptoms, serum thyroxine and TRAb, thyroid ultrasound and orbital computed tomography. Blood from progressor patients was drawn when they were first diagnosed with hyperthyroidism, before any ophthalmopathy symptoms appeared. PBMCs were separated from approximately 9.9 ml of fresh peripheral blood using Ficoll-Paque density gradient centrifugation. Progressor patients were first diagnosed with Graves' hyperthyroidism and then developed ophthalmopathy during follow-up. Total RNA was extracted with Trizol reagent, and quality was checked on an Agilent 2100 Bioanalyzer. What the research found in general, with its limitations: A 13 V-J signature model separated ophthalmopathy from stable hyperthyroidism, with about 88% sensitivity and approximately 81% specificity in cross-validation and 80%/75% in testing. Blood samples also contained most of the expanded thyroid clonotypes (frequency above 0.001), which suggests that blood repertoires may reflect thyroid immune responses. No statistical method was used to set the sample size in advance, and investigators knew the group allocation. In validation, the model predicted progression to ophthalmopathy with 55% to 71% sensitivity and 72.22% specificity, a median of about six months before onset.

The chain uses TRBV11-1 and TRBJ2-3; the D gene may be TRBD1 or TRBD2, since each aligns over 5 bases. The sequenced sample consisted of blood. The receptor's source is a woman aged 25-40 years with Graves' hyperthyroidism that later progressed to Graves' ophthalmopathy. The CDR3: CASTGNRGPGPDTQYF. The bases read TGTGCCAGCACCGGGAATCGCGGCCCGGGACCAGATACGCAGTATTTT. The CDR3, completed at both ends by the reference TRBV11-1 and TRBJ2-3 genes, gives the full variable domain EAEVAQSPRYKITEKSQAVAFWCDPISGHATLYWYRQILGQGPELLVQFQDESVVDDSQLPKDRFSAERLKGVDSTLKIQPAELGDSAMYLCASTGNRGPGPDTQYFGPGTRLTVL.